This TCR beta chain was obtained from a study of low-dose radiotherapy and immunotherapy resistance in tumors. For the study at large: Patients' oral aspirin dose was 300 mg daily across four cycles from cycle 1 day 1.

Time point indicated: after trial treatment. Treatment denoted: LDRT plus nivolumab, ipilimumab, low-dose cyclophosphamide and aspirin (RACIN trial). The study gave donors nivolumab, ipilimumab, aspirin, low-dose cyclophosphamide and low-dose radiotherapy. This clonotype was picked up many times. The ends were cut back, 6 bases at V and 4 bases at J, with 19 bases in the middle. The CDR3 runs 16 residues. Germline CDR1 and CDR2: MNHNY and SVGAGI (reference sequence). Priming of first-strand cDNA relied on TRAV- and TRBV-specific primers (covering alpha and beta chains). PCR amplification of the TCRs was performed with Phusion for 20 to 25 PCR cycles, and it relied on a constant-region primer together with a V-primer adapter. TCRdb reanalysed the reads using MiXCR and keeps one entry per CDR3 protein. Among tens of thousands of distinct CDR3 sequences, 15% to 20% were seen once, and the ten largest hold approximately 1.5%.

The source material was PBMCs, sampled after low-dose radiotherapy plus immunotherapy. The chain combines TRBV6-6 with TRBJ1-5; possible D gene TRBD1, 5 bases. This sequence originates from a male donor with prostate cancer. CDR3 sequence reads: CASRWFGAAENQPQHF. CDR3 sequence (DNA): TGTGCCAGCAGATGGTTTGGGGCGGCAGAGAATCAGCCCCAGCATTTT.